These 23 T cell receptor beta chains were sequenced from one sample in a study of beta chain features in type 1 diabetes. Every isolated RNA sample was fully reverse transcribed, so sequencing captured expressed TCRB transcripts. Assay: immunoSEQ multiplex PCR; the TCRdb copy retains only in-frame clones and omits some. Found here are 200,000 to 250,000 clones, around a quarter of them singletons; the top ten hold approximately 4%. Sequenced sample: central memory CD4+ T cells from blood. These receptors were collected from a man aged 25-45 years in good health.

The chain recombines TRBV29-1 with TRBJ1-2; 7 bases agree with TRBD1. Germline V lookup: CDR1 SQVTM, CDR2 ANQGSEA. Trimming removed 4 bases from V and 3 bases from J; junction bases left unmatched: 5. The CDR3 runs to 13 residues. CDR3 amino acids: CSVGKGTDYGYTF. CDR3 coding DNA: TGCAGCGTTGGTAAAGGGACAGACTATGGCTACACCTTC. Supplemented by reference TRBV29-1 and TRBJ1-2, the full variable domain reads SAVISQKPSRDICQRGTSLTIQCQVDSQVTMMFWYRQQPGQSLTLIATANQGSEATYESGFVIDKFPISRPNLTFSTLTVSNMSPEDSSIYLCSVGKGTDYGYTFGSGTRLTVV.

This clone was detected many times. This chain joins TRBV9 and TRBJ2-5, with TRBD1 matching 7 bases. The J segment lost 5 bases and the V segment lost 3 bases, leaving 7 bases of the junction unmatched. The length of the CDR3 is 14 residues. Germline assignment: CDR1 SGDLS and CDR2 YYNGEE. The CDR3 region is CASSAGTRGETQYF. In DNA, the CDR3 is TGTGCCAGCAGCGCCGGGACCAGGGGGGAGACCCAGTACTTC.

The V and J genes are TRBV14 and TRBJ1-1, with D perhaps matching TRBD1 (5 bases). CDR3 size: 15 residues. V was cut by 0 bases and J by 11 bases, with 19 bases left in between. From germline, CDR1 is SGHDN and CDR2 FVKESK. As DNA, the CDR3 is TGTGCCAGCAGCCAAGATGTTAACGCCCGGGGGGATGCTTTCTTT. Its translation: CASSQDVNARGDAFF. Full variable domain (outside the CDR3, taken from reference TRBV14 and TRBJ1-1): EAGVTQFPSHSVIEKGQTVTLRCDPISGHDNLYWYRRVMGKEIKFLLHFVKESKQDESGMPNNRFLAERTGGTYSTLKVQPAELEDSGVYFCASSQDVNARGDAFFGQGTRLTVV.

The V call is TRBV5-1, the J call TRBJ2-1, with D possibly TRBD2 on 6 matching bases. Between the trimmed V and J ends, which lost 4 bases and 2 bases, there was a span of 10 bases. The CDR3 has 14 residues. CDR1 and CDR2 from the germline V gene are SGHRS and YFSETQ. CDR3 region: CASSPGLPYNEQFF. In DNA form, the CDR3 reads TGCGCCAGCAGCCCGGGACTGCCCTACAATGAGCAGTTCTTC.

The chain uses TRBV25-1 and TRBJ2-7; no firm D call. The CDR3 has 11 residues. The germline V gene encodes CDR1 MGHDK and CDR2 SYGVNS. V lost 5 bases to trimming and J lost 5 bases, with 7 bases between them. This CDR3 reads CASSFYDEQYF. The DNA of the CDR3 is TGTGCCAGCAGTTTCTACGACGAGCAGTACTTC.

This clone has a handful of counts. The chain is built from TRBV15 and TRBJ2-7; D uncertain. The CDR3 runs to 13 residues. V was trimmed by 0 bases and J by 0 bases, leaving 3 bases between them. Per germline, CDR1 LNHNV and CDR2 YYDKDF (reference sequence). As DNA, the CDR3 is TGTGCCACCAGCAGAGATGCCTCCTACGAGCAGTACTTC. Its protein is CATSRDASYEQYF.

Notes on this clone: This specimen includes other DNA sequences encoding the same CDR3. V gene TRBV2 combines with J gene TRBJ2-3; D gene unclear. This CDR3 is built from 11 residues. Germline CDR1 is SNHLY and CDR2 is FYNNEI. Deletions cut 2 bases from V and 9 bases from J, with 6 bases between. The CDR3 nucleotides read TGTGCCAGCAGTGAACTAGACACGCAGTATTTT. Its translation: CASSELDTQYF.

This clone showed up just a few times. The rearrangement links TRBV18 to TRBJ2-3; maybe TRBD2 (5 bases). The V end was cut by 6 bases, the J end by 0 bases, with 13 bases between. Germline values: CDR1 KGHSH, CDR2 LQKENI. CDR3 length: 15 amino acids. DNA of the CDR3: TGTGCCAGCTCGTACAGTAGGACTAGCACAGATACGCAGTATTTT. Its protein is CASSYSRTSTDTQYF. The complete variable domain, with remaining parts taken from reference TRBV18 and TRBJ2-3, reads NAGVMQNPRHLVRRRGQEARLRCSPMKGHSHVYWYRQLPEEGLKFMVYLQKENIIDESGMPKERFSAEFPKEGPSILRIQQVVRGDSAAYFCASSYSRTSTDTQYFGPGTRLTVL.

Ten or more counts support this clone. The chain recombines TRBV30 with TRBJ2-2, with D unresolved. Germline CDR1 reads GTSNPN; CDR2 reads SVGIG (reference sequence). This CDR3 is built from 15 residues. V lost 3 bases and J 0 bases, leaving 11 bases between the germline ends. CDR3 in DNA: TGTGCCTGGAGGGAATGGTCCTCGAACACCGGGGAGCTGTTTTTT. Its translation: CAWREWSSNTGELFF.

The CDR3: CASSPGPQGAGETQYF. The CDR3 region has the DNA TGCGCCAGCAGCCCAGGGCCACAGGGGGCGGGTGAGACCCAGTACTTC. V usage is TRBV4-1 and J usage is TRBJ2-5, with TRBD1 identical over 9 bases. V lost 4 bases and J lost 5; bases outside the gene matches: 11. Germline V gene data show CDR1 as MGHRA and CDR2 as YSYEKL. This CDR3 contains 16 residues.

The chain links TRBV30 to TRBJ1-2, with a weak D call TRBD1 (5 bases). Germline loops: CDR1 GTSNPN, CDR2 SVGIG (reference sequence). The CDR3 sequence is 12 residues long. Trimming left V 2 bases short and J 4 bases short, with 8 bases between. The CDR3 DNA reads as TGTGCCTGGAGTTTCGGGGGCTATGGCTACACCTTC. It codes for CAWSFGGYGYTF.

The rearrangement joins TRBV6-6 to TRBJ2-5; the D call may be TRBD1 or TRBD2 (5 bases each). V lost 3 bases, J lost 7 bases, and 12 bases lay in between. This CDR3 region has 13 residues. Germline V lookup: CDR1 MNHNY, CDR2 SVGAGI (reference sequence). The CDR3 is CASSYPGTRTQYF. CDR3 nucleotides: TGTGCCAGCAGTTATCCTGGGACCCGGACCCAGTACTTC.

This clone was detected only once. Other DNA sequences in this sample translate to the same CDR3. The chain combines TRBV30 with TRBJ1-1, with 7 positions matching TRBD1. CDR1 GTSNPN and CDR2 SVGIG come from the germline V gene (reference sequence). V was pared by 1 base and J by 1 base, with 0 bases of the junction left unmatched. The CDR3 has 13 residues. The CDR3 sequence: CAWSDRGNTEAFF. CDR3 bases: TGTGCCTGGAGTGACAGGGGGAACACTGAAGCTTTCTTT.

The chain has TRBV7-2 and TRBJ1-5; D unresolved. From germline, CDR1 is SGHTA and CDR2 FQGNSA. This CDR3 has 14 amino acids. V was shortened by 6 bases and J by 6 bases, with 15 bases between the two germline ends. For the CDR3, the DNA is TGTGCCAGCAGTGGCGGATCGGCGAGTCAGCCCCAGCATTTT. It codes for CASSGGSASQPQHF.

The rearrangement links TRBV25-1 to TRBJ2-1; 8 nucleotides agree with TRBD2. Looked up from germline, CDR1 is MGHDK and CDR2 is SYGVNS. J lost 5 bases, V lost 5 bases, and 8 bases had no gene match. This CDR3 has 15 residues. The CDR3 loop is CASSIAGPIDNEQFF. In DNA, the CDR3 is TGTGCCAGCAGTATAGCGGGGCCCATAGACAATGAGCAGTTCTTC.

For this clone: The same CDR3 arises from other DNA sequences in this sample as well. The gene calls are TRBV4-1 and TRBJ2-5; perhaps TRBD2 as D (6 bases). V dropped 4 bases and J dropped 2 bases, with 14 bases sitting between them. In germline, CDR1 is MGHRA, CDR2 YSYEKL. The CDR3 consists of 15 residues. The CDR3 spells CASSPGGTVQETQYF. CDR3 sequence (DNA): TGCGCCAGCAGCCCAGGCGGGACGGTACAAGAGACCCAGTACTTC.

The V call is TRBV29-1, the J call TRBJ2-1, with TRBD2 identical over 7 bases. The germline gives CDR1 SQVTM, CDR2 ANQGSEA. The CDR3 extends over 13 amino acids. The V and J ends lost 4 bases and 9 bases, in that order; junction bases with no gene match: 9. Here the CDR3 reads CSVGGGATGEQFF. The CDR3 DNA sequence: TGCAGCGTTGGCGGGGGAGCAACGGGTGAGCAGTTCTTC.

CDR3 loop: CASSQQGTNTGELFF. In nucleotides, the CDR3 is TGTGCCAGCAGCCAACAGGGTACGAACACCGGGGAGCTGTTTTTT. This chain links TRBV16 with TRBJ2-2, with TRBD1 as a possible D gene (5 bases). Trimming left V 2 bases short and J 0 bases short, with 7 bases between. There are 15 residues in the CDR3. The germline gives CDR1 KGHSY, CDR2 FQNENV.

This clone was picked up a small number of times. The sample carries other DNA sequences with the same CDR3. The J gene is TRBJ2-2, the V gene TRBV2, with TRBD1 matching over 9 bases. This CDR3 comprises 14 residues. From germline, CDR1 is SNHLY and CDR2 FYNNEI. The V and J ends lost 7 bases and 1 base, in that order; junction bases with no gene match: 1. CDR3 region: CASKGQGNTGELFF. The CDR3 DNA follows: TGTGCCAGCAAGGGACAGGGGAACACCGGGGAGCTGTTTTTT.

This clone turned up a few times. The chain recombines TRBV4-3 with TRBJ1-2; D is ambiguous. The V gene's germline CDR1 is LGHNA and CDR2 YSLEER. Trimming removed 0 bases from V and 6 bases from J, with 8 bases in between. The CDR3 spans 13 residues. The CDR3 loop reads CASSQDYTDGYTF. In DNA form, the CDR3 reads TGCGCCAGCAGCCAAGATTACACGGATGGCTACACCTTC.

There are a few counts of this clone. V usage is TRBV18 and J usage is TRBJ2-7; the D is unclear. The CDR3 loop spans 16 amino acids. Trimming took 4 bases from V and 0 from J, leaving 16 bases between them. Germline CDR1 KGHSH, CDR2 LQKENI. CDR3 sequence (DNA): TGTGCCAGCTCACTCTATACGATGACAACCTCCTACGAGCAGTACTTC. It specifies CASSLYTMTTSYEQYF. Looking up the rest from reference TRBV18 and TRBJ2-7 gives the full variable domain: NAGVMQNPRHLVRRRGQEARLRCSPMKGHSHVYWYRQLPEEGLKFMVYLQKENIIDESGMPKERFSAEFPKEGPSILRIQQVVRGDSAAYFCASSLYTMTTSYEQYFGPGTRLTVT.

The chain couples TRBV5-4 to TRBJ2-5; 7 bases agree with TRBD1. Germline V CDR1 and CDR2: SGHNT, YYREEE (reference sequence). This CDR3 has 13 residues. With V trimmed by 4 bases and J by 10 bases, 10 bases remained unmatched. The CDR3 reads CASSPDRVWDQYF. In DNA, the CDR3 is TGTGCCAGCAGCCCCGACAGGGTTTGGGACCAGTACTTC.

This clone was detected a few times. V is TRBV2 and J is TRBJ1-5; D unresolved. Trimming removed 4 bases from V and 3 bases from J, with 4 bases in between. The V gene's germline CDR1 is SNHLY and CDR2 FYNNEI. This CDR3 contains 12 residues. CDR3 residues: CASSGDNQPQHF. The CDR3 DNA reads TGTGCCAGCAGTGGGGACAATCAGCCCCAGCATTTT.